Below, one T cell receptor beta chain is given with its context. Its antigen is not identified. Germline loops: CDR1 MGHRA, CDR2 YSYEKL. CDR3 length: 15 amino acids. V was pared by 2 bases and J by 5 bases, with 8 bases of the junction left unmatched. Survey-level immunoSEQ v3.0 assays were run. Some clones are missing from TCRdb's copy, which holds only in-frame ones; the method was immunoSEQ multiplex PCR. The sample has about 26,000 clones; roughly 86% are singletons. Two or more post-ART PBMC samples, plus at least one pre-ART sample, were available for each donor. This sample was included in a study of long-term antiretroviral therapy in people with HIV. Study findings and constraints: Repertoire dominance by clones expanded before ART was seen at all time points. HIV repertoires showed narrower CDR3 length ranges than controls.

Material: unsorted PBMCs, obtained 2.7 years after starting antiretroviral therapy. The gene calls are TRBV4-1 and TRBJ2-5, with 7 bases aligning to TRBD2. This receptor was taken from a man in his forties with HIV. The CDR3 DNA follows: TGCGCCAGCAGCCAACCCCCCAGCGGGGAGGAGACCCAGTACTTC. Translated: CASSQPPSGEETQYF.